A selection of T cell receptor beta chains follows, all from one sample in a study of shared clonotypes between healthy human individuals. Generated by immunoSEQ multiplex PCR, the TCRdb table keeps only in-frame clones and is missing some. Of about 730,000 clones listed, 55% to 75% are singletons. Sequenced: memory CD4+ T cells sorted from blood. Source of these receptors: a woman aged 25 to 39 in good health. CDR3s include the opening cysteine and the closing phenylalanine or tryptophan. The order of the fields is J gene, V gene, clone size, D gene, CDR3 DNA, CDR3 protein. D genes are given only for firm matches. The listing skips clone size in some rows; elsewhere it reads once, few, many or a size class.

TRBJ1-5 | TRBV18 | many | . | TGTGCCAGCTCTCTAAGGGGGGATCAGCCCCAGCATTTT | CASSLRGDQPQHF
TRBJ2-3 | TRBV6-1 | . | TRBD2 | TGTGCCAGCATACCGGGAGGGTTGAAGCTCGATACGCAGTATTTT | CASIPGGLKLDTQYF
TRBJ2-5 | TRBV5-6 | few | . | TGTGCCAGCAGCTTGGAATGGCTAGCGCGGGGAGAAGAGACCCAGTACTTC | CASSLEWLARGEETQYF
TRBJ2-2 | TRBV6-6 | few | . | TGTGCCAGCAGTTACTCGTTCCGCGGGGAGCTGTTTTTT | CASSYSFRGELFF
TRBJ2-1 | TRBV28 | few | . | TGTGCCAGCAGCGGCCGGGACTCCCTCTCCTACAATGAGCAGTTCTTC | CASSGRDSLSYNEQFF
TRBJ2-1 | TRBV28 | once | TRBD1 | TGTGCCAGCAATGCCCGGGGACAGGGCCCCAATGAGCAGTTCTTC | CASNARGQGPNEQFF
TRBJ1-2 | TRBV30 | few | TRBD1 | TGTGCCTGGAGTGCCCGCCGACAGGGCAATAACTATGGCTACACCTTC | CAWSARRQGNNYGYTF
TRBJ2-7 | TRBV27 | . | . | TGTGCCAGCACCACGGGGGGCGCACTGAAGCAGTACTTC | CASTTGGALKQYF
TRBJ1-5 | TRBV25-1 | . | . | TGTGCCAGCAGTGAATCAGAAGGGGGGGAGAGCAATCAGCCCCAGCATTTT | CASSESEGGESNQPQHF
TRBJ1-2 | TRBV19 | . | . | TGTGCCAGCGCCCCGACAGTATCCAAGGACTACACCTTC | CASAPTVSKDYTF
TRBJ2-7 | TRBV19 | . | . | TGTGCCAGTAGTATAGGCGCCGAGGCAGGGTCCTACGAGCAGTACTTC | CASSIGAEAGSYEQYF
TRBJ2-2 | TRBV21-1 | . | . | TGTGCCAGCAGCAAAGAGCCCGGGGAGCTGTTTTTT | CASSKEPGELFF
TRBJ2-1 | TRBV7-6 | . | . | TGTGCCAGCAGCGGGCGGGCGGGACTTTATGAGCAGTTCTTC | CASSGRAGLYEQFF
TRBJ2-7 | TRBV4-1 | . | . | TGCGCCAGCAGCCAAGTCTCTGGACAGTCCTCCTACGAGCAGTACTTC | CASSQVSGQSSYEQYF
TRBJ2-1 | TRBV18 | few | . | TGTGCCAGCTCAACCAGTGAGGGCGAGCAGTTCTTC | CASSTSEGEQFF
TRBJ2-3 | TRBV6-5 | . | . | TGTGCCAGCAAAAGGACAGACCCAGATACGCAGTATTTT | CASKRTDPDTQYF
TRBJ2-5 | TRBV28 | many | . | TGTGCCAGCAGCCCCCCTAGCGTAGAGACCCAGTACTTC | CASSPPSVETQYF
TRBJ2-3 | TRBV29-1 | few | . | TGCAGCGTTGAAGCCCGAGGGGGAAGCGCAGATACGCAGTATTTT | CSVEARGGSADTQYF
TRBJ2-1 | TRBV9 | . | . | TGTGCCAGCAGCGGGCAGGGGTGGAACAATGAGCAGTTCTTC | CASSGQGWNNEQFF
TRBJ2-7 | TRBV18 | many | . | TGTGCCAGCTCACCTGGGACGGTTGGGCGTGAGCAGTACTTC | CASSPGTVGREQYF
TRBJ2-2 | TRBV25-1 | . | TRBD1 | TGTGCCAGCAGTGAATCGACAGGACAGGGAGTTTCCACCGGGGAGCTGTTTTTT | CASSESTGQGVSTGELFF
TRBJ2-1 | TRBV28 | . | TRBD2 | TGTGCCAGCAGTTTATTGGCGGGAGGACGTTTAGGGCAGTTCTTC | CASSLLAGGRLGQFF
TRBJ2-7 | TRBV6-1 | . | TRBD2 | TGTGCCAGCAGTGACCGACTAGCGGGAGCGACCTACTACGAGCAGTACTTC | CASSDRLAGATYYEQYF
TRBJ2-3 | TRBV9 | . | . | TGTGCCAGCAGCCCTTGGGGGAGAGGAGGCACAGATACGCAGTATTTT | CASSPWGRGGTDTQYF
TRBJ1-2 | TRBV15 | few | . | TGTGCCACCAGCAGAGCCCGACAGTCTAAGTATGGCTACACCTTC | CATSRARQSKYGYTF
TRBJ1-4 | TRBV28 | . | TRBD1 | TGTGCCAGCAGTACGGACAGGGGGCGGGAAAAACTGTTTTTT | CASSTDRGREKLFF
TRBJ2-4 | TRBV6-5 | . | . | TGTGCCAGCAGTTACTCCGGGGGCGACAAAAACATTCAGTACTTC | CASSYSGGDKNIQYF
TRBJ2-1 | TRBV7-8 | . | TRBD2 | TGTGCCAGCAGCCCCGGCCGCGGGCTAGCGGGAAGTTTGGAGCAGTTCTTC | CASSPGRGLAGSLEQFF
TRBJ2-1 | TRBV10-3 | . | TRBD2 | TGTGCCATCAGTTCCGGGACTAGCGGGGGGCTCTCCTACAATGAGCAGTTCTTC | CAISSGTSGGLSYNEQFF